The subject of this entry is one T cell receptor beta chain. The target antigen is unknown. Sequenced by immunoSEQ multiplex PCR; TCRdb stores in-frame clones only, minus some. Of about 120,000 clones listed, roughly nine tenths are singletons. CDR1 and CDR2 from the germline V gene are SNHLY and FYNNEI. V was shortened by 7 bases and J by 4 bases, with 14 bases between the two germline ends. The CDR3 spans 14 residues. The data belong to a study of T cell responses to AZD1222 COVID-19 vaccine. Study-wide findings and caveats: Just a handful of AZD1222 recipients were seropositive at baseline. The study reported that nearly half of spike-specific TCRs target unmutated variant regions.

The sequences come from peripheral blood, collected on day 0 of AZD1222 vaccination. The V call is TRBV2, the J call TRBJ2-1; maybe TRBD2 (5 bases). The sequence derives from an adult in good health. CDR3 sequence reads: CASNPGLSYNEQFF. The CDR3 DNA reads as TGTGCCAGCAACCCGGGATTAAGTTACAATGAGCAGTTCTTC. Combining the CDR3 with reference TRBV2 and TRBJ2-1 gives the whole variable domain EPEVTQTPSHQVTQMGQEVILRCVPISNHLYFYWYRQILGQKVEFLVSFYNNEISEKSEIFDDQFSVERPDGSNFTLKIRSTKLEDSAMYFCASNPGLSYNEQFFGPGTRLTVL.